This TCR beta chain came from a study of vaccination effects on CD4 cells after COVID-19. About the research overall: Two-dose vaccination with either BNT162b2 or mRNA-1273 was given to the participants.

This clone was found a few times. Its antigen is undetermined. CDR1 and CDR2 from the germline V gene are SGHNT and YYREEE (reference sequence). The CDR3 spans 15 residues. The V segment lost 4 bases and the J segment 1 base; nucleotides outside the gene matches: 4. Sequencing was performed with immunoSEQ multiplex PCR; in TCRdb, only in-frame clones are kept and a portion is missing. Among tens of thousands of clones listed, approximately 75% were seen once. Findings and caveats of the study: Early timepoints after infection were absent, and convalescent patients were few in the study.

Sequencing was preceded by expansion of antigen-specific CD4+ T cells with viral peptide pools in the ViraFEST assay. After around 10 days in culture, the CD4+ T cells were isolated. Neither prior SARS-CoV-2 infection nor positive nucleocapsid antibodies were present in the vaccine recipients. Cells had half their medium changed to IL-2 medium on days 3 and 7. This TCR was recovered from a human donor who received a COVID-19 vaccine. The starting material was CD4+ T cells from PBMCs cultured with HCoV-NL63 spike peptides, obtained before COVID-19 vaccination. The chain employs TRBV5-4 and TRBJ2-2; 7 nucleotides agree with TRBD1. In nucleotides, the CDR3 is TGTGCCAGCAGCCCCGGGACAGTGAACACCGGGGAGCTGTTTTTT. Translating it yields CASSPGTVNTGELFF.